These 7 T cell receptor beta chains came from one sample sequenced in a study of blood T cell repertoires in COVID-19. Assay used: immunoSEQ multiplex PCR; TCRdb lists only in-frame clones, some missing. The data contain approximately 99,000 clones, 80% to 90% of them singletons. Sample: peripheral blood. These receptors came from a human donor in a cohort sampled during active COVID-19.

The chain is built from TRBV4-2 and TRBJ2-1; no definite D call. Trimming shortened V by 2 bases and J by 2 bases, and 7 bases separated the two germline ends. There are 14 residues in the CDR3. Germline V gene sequence: CDR1 LGHNA, CDR2 YNFKEQ. The DNA of the CDR3 is TGTGCCAGCAGCCAACGGTATCCCTACAATGAGCAGTTCTTC. This translates into CASSQRYPYNEQFF.

The chain carries TRBV5-5 and TRBJ1-6; weak D call: TRBD1 (6 bases). CDR1 SGHKS and CDR2 YYEKEE come from the germline V gene (reference sequence). The length of the CDR3 is 12 residues. V lost 0 bases and J 13 bases, leaving 8 bases between the germline ends. The CDR3 DNA reads TGTGCCAGCAGCTTGGAGACAGGCCCCCTCCACTTT. Its protein is CASSLETGPLHF.

The chain employs TRBV2 and TRBJ1-6; D gene unclear. Per germline, CDR1 SNHLY and CDR2 FYNNEI. V lost 5 bases and J lost 9, with 17 bases in between. This CDR3 region has 15 residues. Here the CDR3 reads CASSTTGEGFSPLHF. The CDR3 DNA reads as TGTGCCAGCAGTACAACCGGCGAGGGTTTTTCACCCCTCCACTTT. The full variable domain, in which reference TRBV2 and TRBJ1-6 provide the parts outside the CDR3, is EPEVTQTPSHQVTQMGQEVILRCVPISNHLYFYWYRQILGQKVEFLVSFYNNEISEKSEIFDDQFSVERPDGSNFTLKIRSTKLEDSAMYFCASSTTGEGFSPLHFGNGTRLTVT.

This chain links TRBV19 with TRBJ2-1; 7 bases line up with TRBD1. There are 14 residues in the CDR3. Germline V lookup: CDR1 LNHDA, CDR2 SQIVND (reference sequence). Germline trimming cut 6 bases from V and 5 bases from J; bases unmatched to any gene: 7. CDR3 amino acids: CASRQGIANNEQFF. The CDR3 DNA reads as TGTGCCAGTAGACAGGGGATTGCTAACAATGAGCAGTTCTTC.

The chain recombines TRBV7-2 with TRBJ2-1; 9 nucleotides match TRBD2. The length of the CDR3 is 14 residues. V lost 5 bases, J lost 3 bases, and 2 bases stayed unmatched. In germline, CDR1 is SGHTA, CDR2 FQGNSA. The CDR3 spells CASSISGSYNEQFF. CDR3 coding DNA: TGTGCCAGCAGCATTAGCGGGAGCTACAATGAGCAGTTCTTC.

This clone has just a few counts. The V and J genes are TRBV5-1 and TRBJ2-5; 7 nucleotides match TRBD1. There are 14 residues in the CDR3. The V gene's germline CDR1 is SGHRS and CDR2 YFSETQ. J gave up 1 base and V 4 bases, and 4 bases lay outside the gene matches. The CDR3 sequence is CASSPQGIQETQYF. The DNA of the CDR3 is TGCGCCAGCAGCCCACAGGGGATCCAAGAGACCCAGTACTTC.

J is TRBJ2-2 and V is TRBV29-1, with TRBD2 as a possible D gene (5 bases). The CDR3 runs 15 residues. CDR1 is SQVTM and CDR2 is ANQGSEA in the germline V gene. The ends were cut back, 4 bases at V and 3 bases at J, with 15 bases in the middle. CDR3 loop: CSVAWQADYTGELFF. In DNA, the CDR3 is TGCAGCGTTGCGTGGCAGGCGGACTACACCGGGGAGCTGTTTTTT.